This record concerns one T cell receptor beta chain sequence. As yet, its antigen is unknown. The data originate from a study of T cells in Graves' hyperthyroidism and ophthalmopathy. Study-level information: Peripheral blood collection took place at initial diagnosis, before any treatment.

The CDR3 loop spans 18 amino acids. V gave up 3 bases and J gave up 5 bases, with 23 bases separating them. Per germline, CDR1 MGHDK and CDR2 SYGVNS. Findings and limits, study-wide: Most clonotypes expanded in the thyroid (above 0.001) were also present in blood.

Using RNA transcripts as the source, TCR beta CDR3 regions were amplified. When the TCR CDR3 underwent first-round RT-PCR, the HTBI primer set was used. Each CDR3 protein is one row after TCRdb ran MiXCR on the multiplex PCR reads. The table shows 250,000 to 300,000 distinct CDR3 sequences, with nearly 15% occurring only once. The source is a woman aged 45-65 years with Graves' hyperthyroidism that later progressed to Graves' ophthalmopathy. This chain links TRBV25-1 with TRBJ2-1; D might be TRBD1 or TRBD2, each matching 6 bases. Specimen: blood. In DNA, the CDR3 is TGTGCCAGCAGTGATTTTGAGCGGGCTTCTGGGGGGCACAATGAGCAGTTCTTC. This sequence encodes CASSDFERASGGHNEQFF.